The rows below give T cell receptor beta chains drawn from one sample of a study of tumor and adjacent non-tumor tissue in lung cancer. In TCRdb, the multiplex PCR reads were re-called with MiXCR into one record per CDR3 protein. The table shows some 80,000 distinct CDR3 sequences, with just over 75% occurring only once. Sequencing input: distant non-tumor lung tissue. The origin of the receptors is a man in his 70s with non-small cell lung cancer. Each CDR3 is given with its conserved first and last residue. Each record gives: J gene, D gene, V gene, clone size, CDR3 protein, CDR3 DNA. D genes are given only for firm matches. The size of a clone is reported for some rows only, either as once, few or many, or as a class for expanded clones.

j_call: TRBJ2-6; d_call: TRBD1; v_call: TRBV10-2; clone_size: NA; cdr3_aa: CASSPGTGSGANVLTF; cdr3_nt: TGCGCCAGCAGTCCCGGGACAGGGTCCGGGGCCAACGTCCTGACTTTC
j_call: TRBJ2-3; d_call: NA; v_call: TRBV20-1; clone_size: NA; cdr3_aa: CSARESTDTQYF; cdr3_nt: TGCAGTGCTAGAGAGAGCACAGATACGCAGTATTTT
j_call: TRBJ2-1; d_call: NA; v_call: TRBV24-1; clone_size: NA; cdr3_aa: CATSDLLGRGNEQFF; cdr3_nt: TGTGCCACCAGTGATCTACTAGGCAGGGGTAATGAGCAGTTCTTC
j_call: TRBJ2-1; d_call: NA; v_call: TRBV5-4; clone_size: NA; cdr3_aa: CASSFSSQMSHEQFF; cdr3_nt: TGTGCCAGTAGCTTTTCATCCCAGATGAGCCATGAGCAGTTTTTC
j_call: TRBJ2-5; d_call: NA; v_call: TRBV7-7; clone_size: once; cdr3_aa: CASSLAQGYQETRYF; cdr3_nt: TGTGCTAGCAGTTTAGCTCAAGGGTACCAAGAGACCCGGTACTTC
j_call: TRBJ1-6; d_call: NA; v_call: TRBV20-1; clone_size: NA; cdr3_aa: CSDSIGDSHSPLHF; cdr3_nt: TGCAGTGATTCTATCGGGGATTCGCATTCACCCCTCCACTTT
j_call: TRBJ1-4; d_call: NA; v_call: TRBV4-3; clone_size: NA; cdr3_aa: CSSSQYPRAGEKLFF; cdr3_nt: TGCTCCAGCAGCCAATATCCCAGGGCGGGTGAAAAACTGTTTTTT
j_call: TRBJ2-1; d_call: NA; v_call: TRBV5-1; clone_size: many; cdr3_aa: CASSLDGTVILF; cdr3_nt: TGCGCCAGCAGCCTGGATGGGACCGTGATACTCTTC
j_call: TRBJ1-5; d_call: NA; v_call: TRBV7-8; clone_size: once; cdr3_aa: CASSLRLGQVLNQPQHF; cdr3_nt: TGTGCCAGCAGCTTGCGGCTCGGGCAGGTTCTGAATCAGCCCCAGCACTTT
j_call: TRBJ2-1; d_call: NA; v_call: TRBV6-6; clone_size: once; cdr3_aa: CASCYNSGGRTINEQFF; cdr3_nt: TGTGCCAGCTGTTACAATAGCGGAGGGCGTACCATCAATGAGCAGTTCTTC
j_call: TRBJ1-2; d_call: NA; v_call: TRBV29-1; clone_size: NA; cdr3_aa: CSVVPYQSSGDDGCSF; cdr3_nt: TGCAGCGTTGTCCCCTATCAATCCTCGGGAGATGATGGCTGCTCCTTC
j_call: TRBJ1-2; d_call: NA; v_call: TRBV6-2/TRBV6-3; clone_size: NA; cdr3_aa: CASTLSYGYTF; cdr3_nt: TGTGCCAGCACTCTCTCATATGGCTATACCTTC
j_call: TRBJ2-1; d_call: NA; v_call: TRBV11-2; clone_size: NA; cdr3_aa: CASSESLGGNKLFF; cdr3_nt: TGTGCCAGCAGCGAGTCGTTAGGGGGAAATAAGCTGTTCTTC
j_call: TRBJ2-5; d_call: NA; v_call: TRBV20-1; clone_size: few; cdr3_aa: CSARYGGNQETQYF; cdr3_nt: TGCAGTGCTAGATACGGGGGCAACCAAGAGACCCAGTACTTC
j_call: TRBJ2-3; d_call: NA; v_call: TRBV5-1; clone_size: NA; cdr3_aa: CASSLGLVGPKDTQYF; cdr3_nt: TGCGCCAGCAGCTTAGGGCTAGTGGGGCCGAAGGATACGCAGTATTTT
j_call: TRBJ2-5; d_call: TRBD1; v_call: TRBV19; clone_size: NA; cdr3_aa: CASMKLGTGVETQYF; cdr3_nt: TGTGCCAGTATGAAGTTAGGGACAGGGGTAGAGACCCAGTACTTC
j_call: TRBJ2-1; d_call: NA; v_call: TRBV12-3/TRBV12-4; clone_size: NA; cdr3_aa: CASSLVGGNELFF; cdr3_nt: TGTGCCAGTAGTTTAGTAGGGGGTAATGAGCTGTTCTTC
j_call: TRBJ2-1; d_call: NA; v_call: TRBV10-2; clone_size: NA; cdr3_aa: CASRSPGTSSHEQFF; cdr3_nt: TGCGCCAGCAGGTCACCGGGAACCTCTTCTCATGAGCAGTTCTTT
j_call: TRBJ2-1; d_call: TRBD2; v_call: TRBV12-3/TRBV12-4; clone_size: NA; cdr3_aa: CTSSLAGGNEQFF; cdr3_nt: TGTACCAGTAGTTTAGCGGGGGGTAATGAGCAGTTCTTC
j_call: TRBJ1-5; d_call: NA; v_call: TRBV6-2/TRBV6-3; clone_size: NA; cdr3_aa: CVSTLPGGRNQPQHF; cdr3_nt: TGTGTCAGCACCCTCCCGGGGGGCAGGAATCAGCCCCAGCATTTT
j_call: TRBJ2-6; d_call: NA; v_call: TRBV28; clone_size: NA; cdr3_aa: CASIKQGTGANILTF; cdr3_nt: TGTGCCAGCATTAAACAGGGCACTGGGGCCAACATCCTGACTTTC
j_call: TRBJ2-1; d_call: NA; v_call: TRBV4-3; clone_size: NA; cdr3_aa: CASSQHQLLNEQFF; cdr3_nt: TGCGCCAGCAGCCAACATCAGTTATTAAATGAGCAGTTCTTC
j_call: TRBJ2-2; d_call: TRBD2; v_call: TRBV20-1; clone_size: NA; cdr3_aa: CSAISGEKNTGELLF; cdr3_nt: TGCAGTGCAATTAGCGGGGAGAAGAATACCGGGGAGCTGTTATTT
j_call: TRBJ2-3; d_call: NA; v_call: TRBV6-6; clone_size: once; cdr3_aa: CASNGGDTRYF; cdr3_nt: TGTGCCAGCAACGGGGGAGATACGCGGTATTTT
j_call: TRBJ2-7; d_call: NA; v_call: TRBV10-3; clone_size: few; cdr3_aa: CAISGAGNPYEQHF; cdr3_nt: TGTGCCATCAGTGGTGCAGGGAACCCCTACGAGCAGCACTTT
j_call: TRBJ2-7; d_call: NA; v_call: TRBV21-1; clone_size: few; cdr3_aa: CANSRWASERTGLYEQYF; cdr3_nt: TGTGCCAACAGCCGCTGGGCCTCCGAAAGGACCGGACTCTATGAGCAGTACTTC
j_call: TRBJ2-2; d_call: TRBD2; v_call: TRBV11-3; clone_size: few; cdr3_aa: CASSLRPPLAGYTGELFF; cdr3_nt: TGTGCCAGCAGCTTAAGGCCCCCTCTAGCGGGATACACCGGGGAGCTGTTTTTT
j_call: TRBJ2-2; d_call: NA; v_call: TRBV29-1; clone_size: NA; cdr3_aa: CSVGRGSGTGELFF; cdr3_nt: TGCAGCGTTGGGCGAGGGAGCGGCACCGGTGAGCTGTTTTTT